This T cell receptor (beta chain) stems from a study of T cells after posttransplantation cyclophosphamide. Points from the study as a whole: After PTCy, TRB diversity resembled that of CNI/methotrexate controls. Donor-recipient repertoire similarity was low at 1-2 months, rising over year one. Tissue-infiltrating T cells from skin or gut overlapped little with blood T cells.

V gave up 6 bases and J gave up 0 bases, with 9 bases separating them. The germline CDR1 and CDR2 sequences are MNHEY and SMNVEV (reference sequence). The CDR3 runs 14 residues. Cyclophosphamide on days +3 and +4 followed busulfan-fludarabine conditioning and a marrow graft. Repertoires were generated with immunoSEQ multiplex PCR, while TCRdb's copy carries only in-frame clones and drops some. The sample has 15,000 to 20,000 clones, roughly 80% seen once. This clone was counted between two and nine times. Its antigen is as yet unknown. The rearrangement uses TRBV27 and TRBJ1-5, with D possibly matching TRBD1 (5 bases). The specimen was CD8+ T cells sorted from PBMCs, collected roughly 1,900 days after a stem cell transplant with posttransplant cyclophosphamide. The TCR comes from a female patient aged 40 to 55 who received an allogeneic stem cell transplant from a related donor, was CMV-positive, and had no GVHD. Some T cells may originate from the graft donor. Here the CDR3 DNA reads TGTGCCAGCAGCCCAGGGATTAGCAATCAGCCCCAGCATTTT. It translates to CASSPGISNQPQHF.